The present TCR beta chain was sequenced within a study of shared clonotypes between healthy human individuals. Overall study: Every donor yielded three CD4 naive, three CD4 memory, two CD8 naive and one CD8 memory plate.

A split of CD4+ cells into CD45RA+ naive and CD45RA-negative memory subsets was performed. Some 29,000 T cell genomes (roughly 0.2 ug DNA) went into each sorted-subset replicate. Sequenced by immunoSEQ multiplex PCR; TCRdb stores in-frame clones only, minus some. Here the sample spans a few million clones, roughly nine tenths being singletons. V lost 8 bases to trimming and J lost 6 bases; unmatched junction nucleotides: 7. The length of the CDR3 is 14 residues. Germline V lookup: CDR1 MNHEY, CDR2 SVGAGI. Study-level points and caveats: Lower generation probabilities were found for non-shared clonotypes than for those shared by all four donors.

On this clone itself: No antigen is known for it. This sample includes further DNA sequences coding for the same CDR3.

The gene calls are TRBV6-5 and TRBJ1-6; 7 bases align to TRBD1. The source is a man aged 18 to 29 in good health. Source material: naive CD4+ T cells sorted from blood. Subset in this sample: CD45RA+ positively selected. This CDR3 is CASRRDSSNSPLHF. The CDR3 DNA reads TGTGCCAGCCGGCGGGACAGTTCTAATTCACCCCTCCACTTT.